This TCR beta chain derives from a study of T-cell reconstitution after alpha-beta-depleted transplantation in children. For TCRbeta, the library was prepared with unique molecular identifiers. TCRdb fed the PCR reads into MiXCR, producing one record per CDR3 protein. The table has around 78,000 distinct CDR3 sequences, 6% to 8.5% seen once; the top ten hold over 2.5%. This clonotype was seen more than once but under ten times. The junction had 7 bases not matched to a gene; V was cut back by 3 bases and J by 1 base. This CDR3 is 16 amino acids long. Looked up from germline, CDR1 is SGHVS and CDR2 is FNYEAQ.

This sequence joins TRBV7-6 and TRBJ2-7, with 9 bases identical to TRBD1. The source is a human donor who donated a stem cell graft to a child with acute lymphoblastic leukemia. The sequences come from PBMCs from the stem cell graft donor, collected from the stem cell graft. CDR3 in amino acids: CASSFGGTGLSYEQYF. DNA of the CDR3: TGTGCCAGCAGCTTCGGTGGGACAGGGCTATCCTACGAGCAGTACTTC.